The clone carrying this T cell receptor beta chain was seen a few times. Its antigen is as yet unknown. The entry originates in a study of CD8+CD57+ T cells in acquired aplastic anemia. The study's findings and limits: Significance was not reached for CD8+ Simpson's diversity between patients and controls.

According to the study, genomic DNA was the template for TCR beta VDJ and CDR3 profiling. Each CDR3 protein gets one entry after TCRdb re-called the reads with MiXCR. This sample has 180,000 or so distinct CDR3 sequences, with roughly 48% found just once. Selection for sequencing was limited to patients who had shown CD8+CD57+ cell expansion by flow cytometry. Trimming pared 4 bases from V and 0 bases from J, leaving 7 bases between. There are 13 residues in the CDR3. Germline V CDR1 and CDR2: SGHTS, YDEGEE. This chain joins TRBV5-8 and TRBJ1-1; no clear D. Sequenced material: sorted CD4+, CD8+, or CD8+CD57+ T cells (not recorded which) from PBMCs. The TCR was taken from a human donor with aplastic anemia. CDR3 protein: CASSTMMNTEAFF. The CDR3 DNA follows: TGTGCCAGCAGCACGATGATGAACACTGAAGCTTTCTTT.